This entry is about one TCR beta chain. Its target is not known. The repertoire was sequenced with immunoSEQ multiplex PCR; TCRdb's copy has only in-frame clones and lacks some. The profile covers roughly 4,200 clones, with approximately 80% appearing a single time and under 15% taken by the ten largest. This sample is part of a study of PD-1 blockade in classical Hodgkin lymphoma. Study results and limitations: Newly diagnosed patients were reported to start with lower TCR diversity than healthy donors. Repertoire differences have undefined causes, possibly disease activity or prior therapy.

Stated time point: newly diagnosed, previously untreated cHL patient sample. Isolated CD8+ T cells were derived from thawed PBMCs through magnetic negative selection. Acting as the comparison were PBMCs from newly diagnosed, untreated classical Hodgkin lymphoma. V lost 5 bases to trimming and J lost 7 bases; unmatched junction nucleotides: 9. The CDR3 runs 16 residues. Germline CDR1 and CDR2: MDHEN and SYDVKM. Source material: CD8+ T cells from blood. This clonotype was obtained from a human donor with classical Hodgkin lymphoma. This chain joins TRBV28 and TRBJ1-4; TRBD1 matches 11 bases. Written as DNA, the CDR3 is TGTGCCAGCAGTGCCGGACAGGGGGCAATAAGTGAAAAACTGTTTTTT. It encodes CASSAGQGAISEKLFF.